This T cell receptor beta chain was profiled in a study of blood T cell repertoires in COVID-19. Study in general: Sites across the United States, Italy and Spain contributed samples from acute and convalescent COVID-19.

The germline gives CDR1 SGHRS, CDR2 YFSETQ. Trimming removed 7 bases from V and 4 bases from J; junction bases left unmatched: 4. This CDR3 has 13 amino acids. Original processing methods: Reference gene primers were amplified, and this amplification served to estimate nucleated cell counts. Produced via immunoSEQ multiplex PCR; TCRdb's table is partial and in-frame only. The DNA was the basis for D and trimming; V, J and clone size are from that table. The data show roughly 41,000 clones, approximately 91% seen once. The receptor was isolated from a man aged 55 to 70 with active COVID-19. This rearrangement joins TRBV5-1 to TRBJ2-1; 8 bases map to TRBD2. Sample: peripheral blood. The CDR3 sequence is CASAGLAYNEQFF. The CDR3 DNA is TGCGCCAGCGCCGGACTAGCTTACAATGAGCAGTTCTTC.